Ten or more counts support the clone carrying this T cell receptor (beta chain). The antigen remains unidentified. The entry originates in a study of T cell repertoires in cytomegalovirus infection. About the study: In public TCR beta signatures, there were indications of both CMV infection and matching HLA type.

The CDR3 extends over 13 amino acids. CDR1 and CDR2 from the germline V gene are MGHRA and YSYEKL. Trimming at V came to 8 bases and at J to 3 bases, leaving 0 bases not matched to a gene. Study outcomes and limitations: Summed frequency of shared TCR beta families picked out CMV carriers who also had the relevant HLA. HLA-C-restricted CMV clonotypes gave the most frequent clonotype in two of eight donors.

A single record per CDR3 protein comes from TCRdb applying MiXCR to the reads. The sample contains about 140,000 distinct CDR3 sequences, about 6% of which appear only once. The sequenced sample was PBMCs. The J gene is TRBJ2-3, the V gene TRBV4-1, with 12 bases aligning to TRBD2. The TCR comes from a human donor in good health (CMV status not recorded). Some clones in this sample may be carry-over from other donors' samples. The CDR3 region is CASGLAGTDTQYF. The CDR3 region has the DNA TGCGCCAGCGGACTAGCGGGGACAGATACGCAGTATTTT.